A single sample is the source of the 5 T cell receptor beta chains below, sequenced in a study of cytomegalovirus exposure and HLA in healthy donors. 60 Vbeta and 13 Jbeta primers were used in PCR. Using immunoSEQ multiplex PCR, the repertoire was profiled, and TCRdb retains in-frame clones only, with some absent. In all, the sample yields 150,000 or so clones. The specimen sequenced was PBMCs. All receptors come from a woman aged 40 to 50 in good health and CMV-seropositive.

The genes are TRBV7-9 and TRBJ2-5; D may be TRBD2 (5 bases). V dropped 1 base and J dropped 5 bases, with 8 bases sitting between them. The CDR3 covers 13 residues. Germline lookup yields CDR1 SEHNR and CDR2 FQNEAQ (reference sequence). CDR3 residues: CASSLDPGETQYF. CDR3 nucleotides: TGTGCCAGCAGCTTAGATCCGGGGGAGACCCAGTACTTC.

The J gene is TRBJ1-4, the V gene TRBV25-1; 7 bases are shared with TRBD1. V was pared by 0 bases and J by 7 bases, with 2 bases of the junction left unmatched. Germline CDR1 is MGHDK and CDR2 is SYGVNS. The CDR3 extends over 14 amino acids. CDR3 in DNA: TGTGCCAGCAGTGAATACAGGGGGGCTGAAAAACTGTTTTTT. Translation: CASSEYRGAEKLFF.

The rearrangement links TRBV7-2 to TRBJ2-7, with D possibly TRBD1 on 6 matching bases. CDR1 is SGHTA and CDR2 is FQGNSA in the germline V gene. Trimming shortened V by 4 bases and J by 2 bases, and 6 bases separated the two germline ends. This CDR3 spans 12 amino acids. Written as DNA, the CDR3 is TGTGCCAGCAGCTACAGGGCCTACGAGCAGTACTTC. Protein: CASSYRAYEQYF.

The chain combines TRBV5-4 with TRBJ2-3, with a possible D match to TRBD2 (6 bases). The CDR3 totals 16 residues. CDR1 is SGHNT and CDR2 is YYREEE in the germline V gene (reference sequence). The V and J ends lost 0 bases and 2 bases respectively, with 13 bases between them. CDR3 in amino acids: CASSLGSGSYTDTQYF. CDR3 nucleotides: TGTGCCAGCAGCTTGGGTAGCGGATCTTACACAGATACGCAGTATTTT.

The chain is built from TRBV28 and TRBJ1-1; maybe TRBD1 (6 bases). The V end lost 5 bases, the J end lost 6 bases, and 16 bases lay between the germline ends. Germline CDR1 MDHEN, CDR2 SYDVKM. This CDR3 is 14 amino acids long. The CDR3 nucleotides are TGTGCCAGCAGTCGCGCAGGGGTACTCGCTGAAGCTTTCTTT. Translating gives CASSRAGVLAEAFF.